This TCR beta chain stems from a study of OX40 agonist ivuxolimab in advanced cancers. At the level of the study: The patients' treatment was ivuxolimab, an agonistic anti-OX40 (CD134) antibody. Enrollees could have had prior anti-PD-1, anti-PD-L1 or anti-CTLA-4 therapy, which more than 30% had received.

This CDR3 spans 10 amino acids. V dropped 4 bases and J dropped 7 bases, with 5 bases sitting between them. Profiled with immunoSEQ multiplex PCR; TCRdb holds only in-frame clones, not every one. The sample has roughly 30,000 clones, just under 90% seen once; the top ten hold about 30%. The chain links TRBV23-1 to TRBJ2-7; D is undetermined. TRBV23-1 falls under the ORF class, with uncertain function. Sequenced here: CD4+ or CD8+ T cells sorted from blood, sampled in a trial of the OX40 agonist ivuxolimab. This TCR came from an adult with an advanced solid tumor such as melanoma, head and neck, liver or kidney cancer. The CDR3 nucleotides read TGCGCCAGCAGTCCCCGGGAGCAGTACTTC. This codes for CASSPREQYF.